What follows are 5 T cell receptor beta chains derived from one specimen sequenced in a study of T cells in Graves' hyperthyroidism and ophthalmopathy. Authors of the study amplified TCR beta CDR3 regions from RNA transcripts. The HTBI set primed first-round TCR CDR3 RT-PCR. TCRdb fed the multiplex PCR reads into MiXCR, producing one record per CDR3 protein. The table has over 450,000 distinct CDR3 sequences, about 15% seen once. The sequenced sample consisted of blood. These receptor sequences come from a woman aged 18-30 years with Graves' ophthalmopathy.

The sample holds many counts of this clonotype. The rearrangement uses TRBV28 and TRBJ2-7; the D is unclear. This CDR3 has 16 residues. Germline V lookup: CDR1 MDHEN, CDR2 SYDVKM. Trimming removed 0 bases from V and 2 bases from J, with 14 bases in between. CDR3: CASSLWAGRSPYEQYF. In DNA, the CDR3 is TGTGCCAGCAGTTTATGGGCCGGTCGTTCCCCCTACGAGCAGTACTTC.

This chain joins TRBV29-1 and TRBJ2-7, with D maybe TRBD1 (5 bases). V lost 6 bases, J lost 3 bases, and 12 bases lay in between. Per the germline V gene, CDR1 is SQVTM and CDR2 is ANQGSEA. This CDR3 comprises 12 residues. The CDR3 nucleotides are TGCAGCGTGGCGGTGACAGTCTACGAGCAGTACTTC. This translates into CSVAVTVYEQYF.

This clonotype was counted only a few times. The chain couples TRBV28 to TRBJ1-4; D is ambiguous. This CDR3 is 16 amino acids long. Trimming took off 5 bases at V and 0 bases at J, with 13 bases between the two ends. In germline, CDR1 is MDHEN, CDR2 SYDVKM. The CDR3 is CASSHSLGTTNEKLFF. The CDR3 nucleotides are TGTGCCAGCAGTCACTCCCTCGGGACAACTAATGAAAAACTGTTTTTT.

CDR3 amino acids: CASSLNDRALHEQFF. The CDR3, as DNA: TGTGCCAGCAGCCTAAACGACAGGGCTCTACATGAGCAGTTCTTC. The rearrangement uses TRBV4-2 and TRBJ2-1; 7 bases align to TRBD1. The length of the CDR3 is 15 residues. J was trimmed by 8 bases and V by 4 bases; bases with no gene match: 11. Germline CDR1 and CDR2: LGHNA and YNFKEQ.

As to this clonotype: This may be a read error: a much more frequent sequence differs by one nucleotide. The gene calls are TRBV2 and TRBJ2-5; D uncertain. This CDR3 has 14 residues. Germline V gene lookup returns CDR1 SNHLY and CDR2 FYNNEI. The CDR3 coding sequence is TGTGCCAGCACTCCCGGGCCGCACAAGGAGACCCGGTACTTC. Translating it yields CASTPGPHKETRYF.